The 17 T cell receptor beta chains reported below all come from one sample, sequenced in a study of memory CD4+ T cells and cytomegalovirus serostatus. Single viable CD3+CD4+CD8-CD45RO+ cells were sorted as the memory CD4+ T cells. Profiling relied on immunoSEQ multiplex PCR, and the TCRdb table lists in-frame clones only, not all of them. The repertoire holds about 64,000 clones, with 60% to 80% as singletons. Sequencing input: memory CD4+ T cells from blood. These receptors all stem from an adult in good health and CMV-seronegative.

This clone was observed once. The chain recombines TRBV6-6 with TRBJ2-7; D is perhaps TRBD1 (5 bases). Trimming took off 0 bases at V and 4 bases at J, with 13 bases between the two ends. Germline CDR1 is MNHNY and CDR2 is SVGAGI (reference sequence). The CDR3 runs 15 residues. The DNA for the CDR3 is TGTGCCAGCAGTTACTCCTCAACAGGAACATACGAGCAGTACTTC. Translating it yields CASSYSSTGTYEQYF.

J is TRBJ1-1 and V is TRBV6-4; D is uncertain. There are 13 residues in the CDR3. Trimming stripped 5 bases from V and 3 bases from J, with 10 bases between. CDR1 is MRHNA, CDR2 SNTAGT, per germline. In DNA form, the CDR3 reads TGTGCCAGCAGTCTAAACCAGGACACTGAAGCTTTCTTT. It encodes CASSLNQDTEAFF.

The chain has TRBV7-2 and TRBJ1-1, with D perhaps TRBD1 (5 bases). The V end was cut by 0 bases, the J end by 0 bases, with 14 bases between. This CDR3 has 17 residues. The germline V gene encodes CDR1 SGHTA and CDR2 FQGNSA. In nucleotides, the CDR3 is TGTGCCAGCAGCTTAGCGCTGGGCAGGGCGATGAACACTGAAGCTTTCTTT. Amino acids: CASSLALGRAMNTEAFF.

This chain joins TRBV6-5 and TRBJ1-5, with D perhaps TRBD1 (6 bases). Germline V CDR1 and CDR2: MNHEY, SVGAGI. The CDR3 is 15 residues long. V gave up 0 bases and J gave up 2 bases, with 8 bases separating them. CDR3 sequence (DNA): TGTGCCAGCAGTTACTCAAGGGGGGGCAATCAGCCCCAGCATTTT. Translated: CASSYSRGGNQPQHF.

The CDR3 reads CASQRGPNEKLFF. For the CDR3, the DNA is TGTGCCTCTCAGCGGGGTCCTAATGAAAAACTGTTTTTT. The rearrangement links TRBV10-3 to TRBJ1-4; D is unresolved. There are 13 residues in the CDR3. V gave up 11 bases and J gave up 3 bases, with 13 bases separating them. Per the germline V gene, CDR1 is ENHRY and CDR2 is SYGVKD.

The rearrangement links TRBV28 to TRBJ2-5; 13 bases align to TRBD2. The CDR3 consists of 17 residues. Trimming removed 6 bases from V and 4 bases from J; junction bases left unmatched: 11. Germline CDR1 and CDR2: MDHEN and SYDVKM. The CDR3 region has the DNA TGTGCCAGCAGAACCACTAGCGGGAGGGGCTACGGAGAGACCCAGTACTTC. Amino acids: CASRTTSGRGYGETQYF.

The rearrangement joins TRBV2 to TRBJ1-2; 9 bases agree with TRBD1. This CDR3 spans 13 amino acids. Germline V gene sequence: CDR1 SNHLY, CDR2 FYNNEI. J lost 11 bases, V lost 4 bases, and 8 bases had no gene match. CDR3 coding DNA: TGTGCCAGCAGTGGGGAGGGGACAGGGATGTACACCTTC. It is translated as CASSGEGTGMYTF.

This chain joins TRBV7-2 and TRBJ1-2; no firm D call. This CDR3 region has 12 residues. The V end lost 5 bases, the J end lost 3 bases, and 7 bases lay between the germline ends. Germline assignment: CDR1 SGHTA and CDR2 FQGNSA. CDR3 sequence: CASSRRDYGYTF. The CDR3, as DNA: TGTGCCAGCAGCCGACGGGACTATGGCTACACCTTC.

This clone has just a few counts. CDR3 nucleotide sequence: TGTGCCAGCTCACCACAGGGATGGGATGGCTACACCTTC. Translating it yields CASSPQGWDGYTF. The chain joins TRBV18 to TRBJ1-2, with D hard to call. CDR3 length: 13 residues. Looked up from germline, CDR1 is KGHSH and CDR2 is LQKENI. Trimming pared 1 base from V and 6 bases from J, leaving 9 bases between.

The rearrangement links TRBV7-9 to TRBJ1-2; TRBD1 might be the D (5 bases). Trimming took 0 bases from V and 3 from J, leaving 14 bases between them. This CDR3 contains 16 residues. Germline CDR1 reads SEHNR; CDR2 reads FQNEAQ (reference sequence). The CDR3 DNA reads TGTGCCAGCAGCTTAGCATTTCGACAGTTTGACTATGGCTACACCTTC. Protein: CASSLAFRQFDYGYTF.

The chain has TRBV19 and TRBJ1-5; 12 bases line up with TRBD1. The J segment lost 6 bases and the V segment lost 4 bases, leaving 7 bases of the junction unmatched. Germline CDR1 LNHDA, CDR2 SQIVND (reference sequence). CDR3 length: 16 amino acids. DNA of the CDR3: TGTGCCAGTAGTACAGTCGGGACAGGGGGCATTCAGCCCCAGCATTTT. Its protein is CASSTVGTGGIQPQHF.

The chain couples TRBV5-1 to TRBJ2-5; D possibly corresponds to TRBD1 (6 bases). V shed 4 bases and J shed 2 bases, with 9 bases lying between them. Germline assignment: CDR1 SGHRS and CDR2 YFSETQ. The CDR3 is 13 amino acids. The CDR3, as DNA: TGCGCCAGCAGCGGGGGCGGGCAAGAGACCCAGTACTTC. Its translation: CASSGGGQETQYF. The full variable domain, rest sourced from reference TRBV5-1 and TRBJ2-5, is KAGVTQTPRYLIKTRGQQVTLSCSPISGHRSVSWYQQTPGQGLQFLFEYFSETQRNKGNFPGRFSGRQFSNSRSEMNVSTLELGDSALYLCASSGGGQETQYFGPGTRLLVL.

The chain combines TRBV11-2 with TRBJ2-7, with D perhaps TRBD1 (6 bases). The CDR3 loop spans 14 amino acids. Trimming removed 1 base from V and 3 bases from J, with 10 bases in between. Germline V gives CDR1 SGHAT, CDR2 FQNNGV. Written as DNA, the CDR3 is TGTGCCAGCAGCTTAGGGACAGAACTCTACGAGCAGTACTTC. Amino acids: CASSLGTELYEQYF.

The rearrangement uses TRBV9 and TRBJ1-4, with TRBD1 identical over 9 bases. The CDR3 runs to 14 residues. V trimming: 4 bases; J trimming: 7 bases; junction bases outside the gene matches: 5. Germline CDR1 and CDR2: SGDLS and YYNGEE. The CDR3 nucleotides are TGTGCCAGCAGCCGGACAGGGGCTGGTGAAAAACTGTTTTTT. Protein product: CASSRTGAGEKLFF.

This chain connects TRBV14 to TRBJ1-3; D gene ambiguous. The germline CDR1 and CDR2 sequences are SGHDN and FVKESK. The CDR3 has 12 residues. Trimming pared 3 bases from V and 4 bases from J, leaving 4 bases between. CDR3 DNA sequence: TGTGCCAGCAGCCAGCGGGGAAACACCATATATTTT. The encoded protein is CASSQRGNTIYF. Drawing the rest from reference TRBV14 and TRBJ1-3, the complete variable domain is EAGVTQFPSHSVIEKGQTVTLRCDPISGHDNLYWYRRVMGKEIKFLLHFVKESKQDESGMPNNRFLAERTGGTYSTLKVQPAELEDSGVYFCASSQRGNTIYFGEGSWLTVV.

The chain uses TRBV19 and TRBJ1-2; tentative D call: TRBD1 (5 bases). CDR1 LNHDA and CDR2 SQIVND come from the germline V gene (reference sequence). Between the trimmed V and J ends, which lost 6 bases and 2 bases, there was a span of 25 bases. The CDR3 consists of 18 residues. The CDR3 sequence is CASSPSIGGPESNYGYTF. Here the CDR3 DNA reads TGTGCCAGTAGCCCCTCAATTGGGGGACCCGAGAGCAACTATGGCTACACCTTC. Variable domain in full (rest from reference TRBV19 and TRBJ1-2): DGGITQSPKYLFRKEGQNVTLSCEQNLNHDAMYWYRQDPGQGLRLIYYSQIVNDFQKGDIAEGYSVSREKKESFPLTVTSAQKNPTAFYLCASSPSIGGPESNYGYTFGSGTRLTVV.

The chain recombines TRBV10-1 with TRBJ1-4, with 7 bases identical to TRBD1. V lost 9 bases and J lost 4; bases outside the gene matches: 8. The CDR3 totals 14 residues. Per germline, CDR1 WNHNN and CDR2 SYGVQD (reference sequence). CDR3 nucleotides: TGCGCCAGGAAAAAGGGACAGCTTAATGAAAAACTGTTTTTT. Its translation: CARKKGQLNEKLFF.